The clone carrying this T cell receptor beta chain was seen a few times. MiXCR, run by TCRdb on the 5' RACE reads, gives a single entry per CDR3 protein. This repertoire shows 170,000 or so distinct CDR3 sequences, approximately 9.9% found once; its top ten account for 35% to 40%. Trimming removed 0 bases from V and 1 base from J, with 8 bases in between. The CDR3 extends over 15 amino acids. Germline CDR1 LGHNA, CDR2 YSLEER. This sample stems from a study of T cells after yellow fever vaccination. Sequences were derived from CD8+ T cells sorted from PBMCs, sampled 45 days after the yellow fever booster vaccination. The genes are TRBV4-3 and TRBJ2-3; D call uncertain. The sequence was collected from a man younger than 35 who received the YFV17D yellow fever vaccine. This CDR3 reads CASSQEEFRTDTQYF. The CDR3 nucleotides are TGCGCCAGCAGCCAAGAGGAGTTCCGCACAGATACGCAGTATTTT.